Shown below are 17 T cell receptor beta chains from a single sample sequenced in a study of shared clonotypes between healthy human individuals. The assay was immunoSEQ multiplex PCR, and TCRdb's table has in-frame clones only and misses some. The sample holds millions of clones, approximately 90% seen once. Sequencing used naive CD4+ T cells sorted from blood. Subset denoted: CD45RA+ positively selected. These receptors were collected from a man between 18 and 29 years old in good health.

With respect to this clone: The sample has other DNA sequences that encode this CDR3 too. This chain links TRBV11-2 with TRBJ2-7; D is unresolved. Germline V lookup: CDR1 SGHAT, CDR2 FQNNGV. Trimming removed 4 bases from V and 3 bases from J, with 10 bases in between. The CDR3 loop spans 13 amino acids. In DNA form, the CDR3 reads TGTGCCAGCAGCTCCTCCCCCGGCTACGAGCAGTACTTC. This gives the protein CASSSSPGYEQYF. The full variable domain, its missing parts supplied by reference TRBV11-2 and TRBJ2-7, is EAGVAQSPRYKIIEKRQSVAFWCNPISGHATLYWYQQILGQGPKLLIQFQNNGVVDDSQLPKDRFSAERLKGVDSTLKIQPAKLEDSAVYLCASSSSPGYEQYFGPGTRLTVT.

V usage is TRBV5-1 and J usage is TRBJ2-3; 11 nucleotides agree with TRBD1. V lost 3 bases to trimming and J lost 5 bases; unmatched junction nucleotides: 5. Looked up from germline, CDR1 is SGHRS and CDR2 is YFSETQ. The CDR3 runs to 15 residues. As DNA, the CDR3 is TGCGCCAGCAGCTGGGACAGGGGGATGGGAGATACGCAGTATTTT. This gives the protein CASSWDRGMGDTQYF.

Points on this clone: The junction differs from germline at one of its ends, possibly a read error. The V and J genes are TRBV4-2 and TRBJ1-1, with 7 nucleotides matching TRBD1. The germline CDR1 and CDR2 sequences are LGHNA and YNFKEQ. The CDR3 extends over 14 amino acids. CDR3 region: CASSQEGDRAVHSF. The CDR3 coding sequence is TGTGCCAGCAGCCAAGAAGGAGACAGGGCCGTCCACAGTTTT.

This clone was counted a few times. This sample also contains other DNA sequences that code for the same CDR3. V gene TRBV6-6 combines with J gene TRBJ2-7; TRBD1 matches 11 bases. Germline trimming cut 2 bases from V and 2 bases from J; bases unmatched to any gene: 2. Per the germline V gene, CDR1 is MNHNY and CDR2 is SVGAGI (reference sequence). The CDR3 loop spans 15 amino acids. In DNA form, the CDR3 reads TGTGCCAGCAGTTACGGGACAGGGGGTCCCTACGAGCAGTACTTC. Its protein is CASSYGTGGPYEQYF.

The V and J genes are TRBV10-1 and TRBJ2-7, with unresolved D. Looked up from germline, CDR1 is WNHNN and CDR2 is SYGVQD (reference sequence). V was shortened by 3 bases and J by 1 base, with 13 bases between the two germline ends. The CDR3 runs 15 residues. The CDR3 loop is CASSEGRNPSYEQYF. The CDR3 DNA follows: TGCGCCAGCAGTGAAGGACGGAACCCTTCCTACGAGCAGTACTTC.

The sample holds one count of this clone. The rearrangement joins TRBV9 to TRBJ2-7, with D possibly TRBD2 on 8 matching bases. This CDR3 has 16 amino acids. Trimming shortened V by 3 bases and J by 6 bases, and 22 bases separated the two germline ends. The germline V gene encodes CDR1 SGDLS and CDR2 YYNGEE. The CDR3 DNA reads as TGTGCCAGCAGCGCCGAGGGGACAGCGGGAGTCGGCGAGCAGTACTTC. Its protein product is CASSAEGTAGVGEQYF.

The rearrangement uses TRBV18 and TRBJ2-1, with D possibly TRBD1 on 6 matching bases. The V gene's germline CDR1 is KGHSH and CDR2 LQKENI. V was cut by 3 bases and J by 2 bases, with 17 bases left in between. This CDR3 spans 17 amino acids. This chain's CDR3 is CASSPGSGQRAYNEQFF. The CDR3 DNA reads TGTGCCAGCTCACCGGGGTCTGGACAGAGGGCCTACAATGAGCAGTTCTTC.

This sequence joins TRBV5-4 and TRBJ2-7; 10 bases match TRBD1. This CDR3 contains 15 residues. From germline, CDR1 is SGHNT and CDR2 YYREEE (reference sequence). V shed 1 base and J 2 bases; nucleotides not matched to a gene: 3. CDR3 DNA sequence: TGTGCCAGCAGCTTGAGTGGGACAGGGGCCTACGAGCAGTACTTC. Translating gives CASSLSGTGAYEQYF.

The rearrangement joins TRBV6-1 to TRBJ2-7; D may be TRBD2 (5 bases). The CDR3 is made up of 14 amino acids. V lost 8 bases, J lost 0 bases, and 14 bases lay in between. The germline CDR1 and CDR2 sequences are MNHNS and SASEGT. The DNA for the CDR3 is TGTGCCAGCCAGGCGGGCGGGCGCTCCTACGAGCAGTACTTC. Translating it yields CASQAGGRSYEQYF.

The chain links TRBV6-1 to TRBJ1-5, with D unresolved. CDR3 length equals 15 residues. Germline CDR1 reads MNHNS; CDR2 reads SASEGT. Deletions cut 6 bases from V and 2 bases from J, with 14 bases between. The CDR3: CASRSRGTGNQPQHF. CDR3 in DNA: TGTGCCAGCAGAAGTCGGGGAACGGGCAATCAGCCCCAGCATTTT.

The chain uses TRBV4-3 and TRBJ2-6; D call uncertain. Trimming cost V 0 bases and J 1 base, with 4 bases left between them. CDR1 is LGHNA, CDR2 YSLEER, per germline. The CDR3 has 15 amino acids. CDR3 protein: CASSQEHSGANVLTF. In nucleotides, the CDR3 is TGCGCCAGCAGCCAAGAGCATTCTGGGGCCAACGTCCTGACTTTC.

The chain couples TRBV7-8 to TRBJ1-1; no firm D call. CDR1 is SGHVS and CDR2 is FQNEAQ in the germline V gene. V lost 2 bases, J lost 1 base, and 5 bases lay in between. This CDR3 comprises 13 residues. The CDR3: CASSLLRNTEAFF. CDR3 nucleotides: TGTGCCAGCAGCTTATTAAGGAACACTGAAGCTTTCTTT.

The V call is TRBV29-1, the J call TRBJ1-6; TRBD1 might be the D (6 bases). Deletions cut 1 base from V and 7 bases from J, with 14 bases between. Germline V gene sequence: CDR1 SQVTM, CDR2 ANQGSEA. The CDR3 sequence is 15 residues long. CDR3 bases: TGCAGCGTTGAAGCGGGGGGGGCACGGAATTCACCCCTCCACTTT. Its protein product is CSVEAGGARNSPLHF.

V is TRBV7-2 and J is TRBJ1-6, with TRBD1 matching over 7 bases. In germline, CDR1 is SGHTA, CDR2 FQGNSA. The CDR3 covers 14 residues. V was pared by 4 bases and J by 7 bases, with 4 bases of the junction left unmatched. In DNA, the CDR3 is TGTGCCAGCAGCTCAGGGGGTGTAAATTCACCCCTCCACTTT. As protein: CASSSGGVNSPLHF.

This chain uses TRBV11-2 with TRBJ2-5; 11 bases align to TRBD1. Germline assignment: CDR1 SGHAT and CDR2 FQNNGV. Trimming took 4 bases from V and 1 from J; bases not matched to a gene: 5. The CDR3 totals 16 residues. CDR3 in DNA: TGTGCCAGCAGCTCCCGGGACAGGGGGGGCCAAGAGACCCAGTACTTC. Translated: CASSSRDRGGQETQYF.

V is TRBV5-1 and J is TRBJ2-7, with 8 bases that match TRBD1. V was pared by 3 bases and J by 5 bases, with 13 bases of the junction left unmatched. Germline V gene sequence: CDR1 SGHRS, CDR2 YFSETQ. The CDR3 runs to 16 residues. The CDR3 bases are TGCGCCAGCAGCTCTAGACAGGGGACGATAGCCCACGAGCAGTACTTC. Protein: CASSSRQGTIAHEQYF. Combining the CDR3 with reference TRBV5-1 and TRBJ2-7 gives the whole variable domain KAGVTQTPRYLIKTRGQQVTLSCSPISGHRSVSWYQQTPGQGLQFLFEYFSETQRNKGNFPGRFSGRQFSNSRSEMNVSTLELGDSALYLCASSSRQGTIAHEQYFGPGTRLTVT.

The V call is TRBV7-9, the J call TRBJ1-1; no clear D gene. Between the trimmed V and J ends, which lost 5 bases and 5 bases, there was a span of 12 bases. This CDR3 is 13 amino acids long. Germline CDR1 reads SEHNR; CDR2 reads FQNEAQ (reference sequence). The DNA for the CDR3 is TGTGCCAGCAGCCGAAGCTATAATACTGAAGCTTTCTTT. Translated: CASSRSYNTEAFF.